The 18 T cell receptor beta chains listed next were all sequenced from one sample in a study of T cells in localized non-small cell lung cancer. Repertoires were generated with immunoSEQ multiplex PCR, while TCRdb's copy carries only in-frame clones and drops some. The sample consists of tens of thousands of clones, just over 85% of them appearing once. Source: peripheral blood, taken before any cancer treatment. These receptors all come from a male donor older than 55 with stage III lung adenocarcinoma.

This clone was found once. This chain joins TRBV11-2 and TRBJ1-1; 7 nucleotides match TRBD1. The CDR3 length is 15 residues. The ends lost 1 base at V and 1 base at J; junction bases unmatched: 3. Germline V gene sequence: CDR1 SGHAT, CDR2 FQNNGV. CDR3 nucleotide sequence: TGTGCCAGCAGCTTAGGGCGACAGGGGAACACTGAAGCTTTCTTT. This sequence encodes CASSLGRQGNTEAFF.

The chain joins TRBV21-1 to TRBJ1-3; the tabulated D call, TRBD1, remains unverified against the DNA. TRBV21-1 is recorded as a pseudogene. There are 13 residues in the CDR3. This CDR3 reads CASSRDRGNTIYF. CDR3 nucleotide sequence: TGTGCCAGCAGCAGAGACAGGGGAAACACCATATATTTT.

J is TRBJ2-5 and V is TRBV29-1; a weak D match, TRBD2 (5 bases). Germline V gives CDR1 SQVTM, CDR2 ANQGSEA. This CDR3 comprises 12 residues. V was shortened by 7 bases and J by 5 bases, with 14 bases between the two germline ends. This CDR3 reads CSAVGGSETQYF. CDR3 DNA: TGCAGCGCTGTGGGCGGGTCGGAGACCCAGTACTTC. The whole variable domain, filled in from reference TRBV29-1 and TRBJ2-5, reads SAVISQKPSRDICQRGTSLTIQCQVDSQVTMMFWYRQQPGQSLTLIATANQGSEATYESGFVIDKFPISRPNLTFSTLTVSNMSPEDSSIYLCSAVGGSETQYFGPGTRLLVL.

This chain uses TRBV14 with TRBJ1-1; D unclear. This CDR3 region has 12 residues. V lost 4 bases and J lost 5, with 8 bases in between. In germline, CDR1 is SGHDN, CDR2 FVKESK. Here the CDR3 reads CASSPGGTEAFF. In DNA, the CDR3 is TGTGCCAGCAGCCCGGGTGGAACTGAAGCTTTCTTT.

This clone was picked up one time. The J gene is TRBJ1-5, the V gene TRBV5-1; D might be TRBD1 (5 bases). The CDR3 totals 14 residues. The V gene's germline CDR1 is SGHRS and CDR2 YFSETQ. V lost 0 bases to trimming and J lost 7 bases, with 11 bases between them. CDR3 protein: CASSLAGGEQPQHF. Here the CDR3 DNA reads TGCGCCAGCAGCTTGGCCGGGGGAGAACAGCCCCAGCATTTT.

This chain links TRBV5-1 with TRBJ2-3; TRBD2 aligns across 14 bases. V was pared by 1 base and J by 2 bases, with 6 bases of the junction left unmatched. The CDR3 has 18 residues. Germline CDR1 SGHRS, CDR2 YFSETQ. This chain's CDR3 is CASSLIGTSGGITDTQYF. The DNA of the CDR3 is TGCGCCAGCAGCTTGATTGGGACTAGCGGGGGCATCACAGATACGCAGTATTTT. Variable domain in full (rest from reference TRBV5-1 and TRBJ2-3): KAGVTQTPRYLIKTRGQQVTLSCSPISGHRSVSWYQQTPGQGLQFLFEYFSETQRNKGNFPGRFSGRQFSNSRSEMNVSTLELGDSALYLCASSLIGTSGGITDTQYFGPGTRLTVL.

The chain is built from TRBV30 and TRBJ1-5; a possible D gene is TRBD1 (6 bases). V dropped 5 bases and J dropped 4 bases, with 15 bases sitting between them. The CDR3 runs to 14 residues. In germline, CDR1 is GTSNPN, CDR2 SVGIG (reference sequence). The CDR3 DNA reads TGTGCCTGGGGAGGGGGTACAGGGAATCAGCCCCAGCATTTT. Amino acid sequence: CAWGGGTGNQPQHF. Using reference TRBV30 and TRBJ1-5 for the parts outside the CDR3, the full variable domain is SQTIHQWPATLVQPVGSPLSLECTVEGTSNPNLYWYRQAAGRGLQLLFYSVGIGQISSEVPQNLSASRPQDRQFILSSKKLLLSDSGFYLCAWGGGTGNQPQHFGDGTRLSIL.

DNA for the CDR3: TGCGCCAGCAGCAGATTCACAGGGACGAACACTGAAGCTTTCTTT. It translates to CASSRFTGTNTEAFF. The chain is built from TRBV5-1 and TRBJ1-1; tentatively, D is TRBD1 (6 bases). Germline V CDR1 and CDR2: SGHRS, YFSETQ. V was pared by 4 bases and J by 1 base, with 14 bases between. This CDR3 is 15 amino acids long.

For the CDR3, the DNA is TGTGCCAGCAGCTTAGAAAGGCCACAGGGACTCTCTGGAAACACCATATATTTT. Protein product: CASSLERPQGLSGNTIYF. V usage is TRBV7-3 and J usage is TRBJ1-3; D is perhaps TRBD1 (6 bases). This CDR3 has 18 amino acids. Germline V gene data show CDR1 as SGHTA and CDR2 as FQGTGA. Trimming cost V 2 bases and J 0 bases, with 17 bases left between them. The whole variable domain, remainder taken from reference TRBV7-3 and TRBJ1-3, is GAGVSQTPSNKVTEKGKYVELRCDPISGHTALYWYRQSLGQGPEFLIYFQGTGAADDSGLPNDRFFAVRPEGSVSTLKIQRTERGDSAVYLCASSLERPQGLSGNTIYFGEGSWLTVV.

The sample holds one count of this clone. The V call is TRBV10-2, the J call TRBJ2-2, with D hard to call. The CDR3 has 14 amino acids. The germline V gene encodes CDR1 WSHSY and CDR2 SAAADI. Between the trimmed V and J ends, which lost 8 bases and 4 bases, there was a span of 14 bases. The chain's CDR3 is CASAVGRATGELFF. The CDR3, as DNA: TGCGCCAGCGCAGTAGGCAGAGCCACCGGGGAGCTGTTTTTT.

This chain joins TRBV4-2 and TRBJ2-4, with TRBD2 matching over 16 bases. The germline CDR1 and CDR2 sequences are LGHNA and YNFKEQ. Losses at the gene ends were 3 bases for V and 8 bases for J; bases not matched to a gene: 4. CDR3 size: 16 residues. CDR3 protein: CASSQGTSGRGDIQYF. As DNA, the CDR3 is TGTGCCAGCAGCCAGGGGACTAGCGGGAGGGGGGACATTCAGTACTTC.

V is TRBV5-1 and J is TRBJ2-2; tentative D call: TRBD1 (5 bases). With 1 base removed from V and 7 bases from J, the gap between germline ends came to 8 bases. The CDR3 totals 13 residues. The V gene's germline CDR1 is SGHRS and CDR2 YFSETQ. The CDR3 region is CASSLRGVGELFF. The DNA for the CDR3 is TGCGCCAGCAGCTTGAGGGGTGTCGGGGAGCTGTTTTTT.

The rearrangement uses TRBV28 and TRBJ2-2; D remains unclear. Germline V lookup: CDR1 MDHEN, CDR2 SYDVKM. Trimming pared 6 bases from V and 1 base from J, leaving 9 bases between. This CDR3 contains 14 residues. CDR3 in DNA: TGTGCCAGCAGCGAGACGGGGAACACCGGGGAGCTGTTTTTT. Its protein product is CASSETGNTGELFF.

This chain uses TRBV2 with TRBJ1-1; D is unclear. This CDR3 region has 14 residues. The V gene lost 8 bases and the J gene lost 2 bases, with 15 bases spanning the gap. Germline loops: CDR1 SNHLY, CDR2 FYNNEI. In DNA form, the CDR3 reads TGTGCCAGCCTTGAAGGGTATCGAAACACTGAAGCTTTCTTT. Protein sequence: CASLEGYRNTEAFF.

This sequence joins TRBV4-2 and TRBJ2-2; 7 bases are a match to TRBD1. V trimming: 6 bases; J trimming: 5 bases; junction bases outside the gene matches: 15. In germline, CDR1 is LGHNA, CDR2 YNFKEQ. The CDR3 spans 17 residues. The CDR3 DNA reads as TGTGCCAGCAGTCGCTCAGGGGGAAGGACAGAAACCGGGGAGCTGTTTTTT. It codes for CASSRSGGRTETGELFF.

This clone was counted only a few times. The chain carries TRBV25-1 and TRBJ1-6; D is unclear. The CDR3 totals 12 residues. V lost 8 bases, J lost 4 bases, and 6 bases lay in between. The germline CDR1 and CDR2 sequences are MGHDK and SYGVNS. In DNA form, the CDR3 reads TGTGCCAGCGGTGCTTATAATTCACCCCTCCACTTT. It codes for CASGAYNSPLHF.

The chain links TRBV10-1 to TRBJ1-2; D unresolved. Trimming took 6 bases from V and 7 from J, leaving 3 bases between them. The V gene's germline CDR1 is WNHNN and CDR2 SYGVQD (reference sequence). The CDR3 consists of 9 residues. The CDR3 sequence: CASRSGYTF. In nucleotides, the CDR3 is TGCGCCAGCAGATCTGGCTACACCTTC.

The chain uses TRBV28 and TRBJ1-2; D call uncertain. The V and J ends lost 6 bases and 8 bases respectively, with 19 bases between them. The CDR3 contains 14 residues. The germline CDR1 and CDR2 sequences are MDHEN and SYDVKM. CDR3 sequence reads: CASSFPGSPSGYTF. As DNA, the CDR3 is TGTGCCAGCAGCTTTCCCGGGTCCCCCAGCGGCTACACCTTC.